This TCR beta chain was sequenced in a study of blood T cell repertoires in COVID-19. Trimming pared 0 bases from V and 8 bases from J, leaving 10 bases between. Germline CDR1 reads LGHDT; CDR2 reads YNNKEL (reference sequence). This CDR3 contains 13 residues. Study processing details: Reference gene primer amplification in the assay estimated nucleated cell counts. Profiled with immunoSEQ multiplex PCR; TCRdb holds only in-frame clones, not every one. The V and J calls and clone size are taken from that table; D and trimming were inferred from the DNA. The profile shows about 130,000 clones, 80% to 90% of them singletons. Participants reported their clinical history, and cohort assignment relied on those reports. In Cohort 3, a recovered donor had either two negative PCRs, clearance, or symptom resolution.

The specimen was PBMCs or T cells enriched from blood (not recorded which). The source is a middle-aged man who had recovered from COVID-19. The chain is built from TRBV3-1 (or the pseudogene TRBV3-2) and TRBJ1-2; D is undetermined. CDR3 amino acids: CASSQEPLGGYTF. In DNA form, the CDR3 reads TGTGCCAGCAGCCAAGAACCACTAGGCGGCTACACCTTC.